This T cell receptor (beta chain) was captured in a study of T-cell memory formation after mild COVID-19. TCRdb analysed the 5' RACE reads with MiXCR anew, one entry per CDR3 protein. The table lists about 170,000 distinct CDR3 sequences, 10% to 15% of them singletons. Germline CDR1 and CDR2: LGHDT and YNNKEL (reference sequence). The ends were cut back, 1 base at V and 8 bases at J, with 15 bases in the middle. This CDR3 is 15 amino acids long. The clonotype was recovered from a man aged 18 to 30 who had mild COVID-19 (a few samples of this study predate the infection). Cell type and time point are not known. The chain is built from TRBV3-1 and TRBJ2-1; D is unclear. The sequenced material came from PBMCs or a T cell subset sorted from them (not recorded which). In DNA, the CDR3 is TGTGCCAGCAGCCAAGCTGGATGGCTTACGGATGAGCAGTTCTTC. Translation gives CASSQAGWLTDEQFF.